A selection of T cell receptor beta chains follows, all from one sample in a study of T-cell memory formation after mild COVID-19. Using its own MiXCR run on the 5' RACE reads, TCRdb lists one record per CDR3 protein. The sample has roughly 450,000 distinct CDR3 sequences, approximately 18% seen once. The sequencing input was PBMCs or a T cell subset sorted from them (not recorded which). These receptors were obtained from an adult woman who had mild COVID-19 (a few samples of this study predate the infection). Cell type and time point are not known. CDR3s leave out the opening cysteine and the closing phenylalanine or tryptophan. Fields, in order: J gene, V gene, clone size, CDR3 protein. Clone size is shown for a subset of rows, as once, few, many or a class of expanded clone.

J gene: TRBJ2-7
V gene: TRBV7-2
clone size: NA
CDR3 protein: ASSQAGTSATYEQY

J gene: TRBJ2-3
V gene: TRBV6-6
clone size: NA
CDR3 protein: ASRQRETDTQY

J gene: TRBJ2-7
V gene: TRBV13
clone size: NA
CDR3 protein: ASSHLAEGSPEQY

J gene: TRBJ2-1
V gene: TRBV9
clone size: few
CDR3 protein: ASSVEGQGKYNEQF

J gene: TRBJ2-7
V gene: TRBV12-3/TRBV12-4
clone size: NA
CDR3 protein: ASSRTGASSYEQY

J gene: TRBJ2-1
V gene: TRBV9
clone size: NA
CDR3 protein: ASSPTMAGEQF

J gene: TRBJ2-3
V gene: TRBV19
clone size: few
CDR3 protein: ASHRQGGRTDTQY

J gene: TRBJ1-1
V gene: TRBV6-4
clone size: many
CDR3 protein: ASSVLGGATEAF

J gene: TRBJ1-5
V gene: TRBV5-1
clone size: NA
CDR3 protein: ASSLTGYSNQPQH

J gene: TRBJ2-7
V gene: TRBV24-1
clone size: NA
CDR3 protein: ATSDLQGTEQY

J gene: TRBJ2-1
V gene: TRBV30
clone size: NA
CDR3 protein: AWSFRNGDEQF

J gene: TRBJ2-1
V gene: TRBV5-1
clone size: many
CDR3 protein: ASSSGGASSYNEQF

J gene: TRBJ2-1
V gene: TRBV12-3/TRBV12-4
clone size: NA
CDR3 protein: ASSWGGSTEQF

J gene: TRBJ2-3
V gene: TRBV24-1
clone size: few
CDR3 protein: ATSDHTSHGTDTQY

J gene: TRBJ1-5
V gene: TRBV6-5
clone size: NA
CDR3 protein: ASRKTGGGNQPQH

J gene: TRBJ2-1
V gene: TRBV6-5
clone size: NA
CDR3 protein: ASSYSYSRGPNNEQF

J gene: TRBJ2-3
V gene: TRBV4-3
clone size: few
CDR3 protein: ASSQSSGTTDTQY

J gene: TRBJ1-1
V gene: TRBV3-1
clone size: NA
CDR3 protein: ASSSLRGGLTEAF

J gene: TRBJ2-7
V gene: TRBV7-2
clone size: NA
CDR3 protein: ASSLADSRGEQY

J gene: TRBJ2-3
V gene: TRBV29-1
clone size: NA
CDR3 protein: SVVPAGGDTQY

J gene: TRBJ2-1
V gene: TRBV30
clone size: NA
CDR3 protein: AWGDLDGNEQF

J gene: TRBJ2-1
V gene: TRBV9
clone size: few
CDR3 protein: ASSVRRGSGSYNEQF

J gene: TRBJ1-2
V gene: TRBV12-3/TRBV12-4
clone size: NA
CDR3 protein: ASSSTWGQGPWGYT

J gene: TRBJ2-1
V gene: TRBV7-8
clone size: many
CDR3 protein: ASSQSREVEL

J gene: TRBJ2-5
V gene: TRBV10-3
clone size: NA
CDR3 protein: AISDFQRSTTQY

J gene: TRBJ2-3
V gene: TRBV10-3
clone size: few
CDR3 protein: AIRGTDTQY

J gene: TRBJ2-5
V gene: TRBV5-1
clone size: few
CDR3 protein: ASSLNQGTQY

J gene: TRBJ2-1
V gene: TRBV7-2
clone size: few
CDR3 protein: ASSLVGTTSHEQF

J gene: TRBJ2-7
V gene: TRBV12-3/TRBV12-4
clone size: NA
CDR3 protein: ASSLSARIAGEAYEQY